This paragraph covers one T cell receptor beta chain sequence. The sample belongs to a study of OX40 agonist ivuxolimab in advanced cancers. From germline, CDR1 is SGHKS and CDR2 YYEKEE (reference sequence). This CDR3 is built from 15 residues. J gave up 5 bases and V 4 bases, and 9 bases lay outside the gene matches. The repertoire was sequenced with immunoSEQ multiplex PCR; TCRdb's copy has only in-frame clones and lacks some. Among around 94,000 clones, more than 75% were seen once, and the ten largest hold 0.7% to 0.95%. This specimen was CD4+ or CD8+ T cells sorted from blood, taken in a trial of the OX40 agonist ivuxolimab. The TCR sequence derives from an adult with an advanced solid tumor such as melanoma, head and neck, liver or kidney cancer. The chain has TRBV5-5 and TRBJ1-5; 7 positions match TRBD1. The CDR3 here is CASSGWTGGDQPQHF. The DNA of the CDR3 is TGTGCCAGCAGCGGGTGGACAGGAGGGGATCAGCCCCAGCATTTT.